This TCR beta chain was retrieved from a study of identical twins. General observations from the study: Conclusions leaned on cross-sectional statistical analysis and did not track the same donors over time. While abundant cord blood beta clonotypes carried fewer insertions, memory repertoires showed no such pattern. Invariant MAIT and iNKT cells are populations that could partly confound zero-insertion analyses.

Template switching added a universal primer site; cDNA carried unique molecular identifiers. TCRdb re-called the 5' RACE reads through MiXCR, storing one row per CDR3 protein. The repertoire holds roughly 470,000 distinct CDR3 sequences, with roughly an eighth as singletons. This clonotype was counted only a few times. The antigen is unknown. The CDR3 has 14 residues. The ends were cut back, 8 bases at V and 2 bases at J, with 15 bases in the middle. Germline V gene sequence: CDR1 DFQATT, CDR2 SNEGSKA (reference sequence). This sample also appeared in a second study, on yellow fever vaccine responses in identical twins.

This receptor was identified in a woman between 18 and 29 years old in good health. The specimen sequenced was CD4+ T cells sorted from blood. The gene calls are TRBV20-1 and TRBJ2-2; no reliable D call. CDR3 bases: TGCAGTAGCGCTCGGACGGTTAACACCGGGGAGCTGTTTTTT. Its protein is CSSARTVNTGELFF.